This TCR beta chain emerged from a study of PD-1 blockade in classical Hodgkin lymphoma (TCRdb year 2020). A note on the overall study: Nivolumab dosing was 3 mg/kg intravenously every 2 weeks, continuing until either disease progression or unacceptable toxicity. The study used TCR beta sequencing and CyTOF to define a peripheral blood immune signature of response to PD-1 blockade in classical Hodgkin lymphoma. The research as a whole found: Trial patients achieving complete response had baseline diversity similar to newly diagnosed patients, whereas partial responders and progressors had significantly lower diversity. Baseline TCR diversity was reported to be lower in newly diagnosed patients than in healthy donors and to be lower still in relapsed/refractory patients. By C4D1, a significant rise was seen in CD4+ TCR diversity but not in CD8+ TCR diversity (p=0.0027 vs p=0.16), and the rise was most apparent among complete responders (p=0.02). Diversity was lower in patients who began nivolumab less than 1 year after ASCT, so these patients were left out of later analyses to avoid confounding by immune reconstitution. Only a single clinical trial cohort was studied, and what caused the repertoire differences, possibly disease activity or prior therapy, remained undefined.

Genomic DNA was extracted with the Qiagen DNeasy kit from unsorted PBMCs and from negatively selected CD4+ and CD8+ fractions. Using primers that anneal to V and J segments, immunoSEQ multiplex PCR amplified the TCR beta CDR3 regions. A synthetic immune receptor repertoire was used to minimize amplification bias, and remaining bias was computationally removed after sequencing. On the study's bioinformatics: Repertoire diversity was quantified as the Shannon entropy index using custom Python scripts. Unsorted, CD4+ and CD8+ repertoires were analyzed separately, except for combined analyses in which CD4+ and CD8+ sequences were merged in silico. Clonal expansion was defined as at least a 2-fold frequency increase after treatment relative to C1D1, with a pseudocount of 0.5 for undetected baseline clones. Clones with 0 or 1 copy at C1D1 were defined as singleton clones, while clones with 2 or more copies were defined as non-singleton clones. Clones expanded in unsorted samples were labelled as CD4+, CD8+ or unknown by matching protein sequences in sorted samples from the same patient. Wilcoxon tests on paired samples were used to test changes in diversity from C1D1 to C4D1. TCRdb carries this immuneACCESS record with in-frame sequences only. Its versions omit some clonotypes, under half of them owing to an unresolved V gene in the studies checked, with the rest unexplained. D and trimming come from the DNA, and the V and J calls and clone size come from that table. This sample holds some 64,000 clones; roughly 88% were observed only once. The ten top clones hold around 12% of the sample.

Taken from cysteine to phenylalanine, the CDR3 has 13 residues. The CDR3 DNA has 39 bases and is translated from base 1. The V end loses 8 bases and the J end loses 5 bases, and a stretch of 18 bases separates them. CDR1 is given as GTSNPN and CDR2 as SVGIG, both from the germline V gene (reference sequence). Explained via the paper, the time point label denotes: cycle 1 day 1 (C1D1), immediately before nivolumab initiation. Relapse after autologous stem cell transplantation had occurred in all trial patients, and cohorts A, B and C were distinguished by prior brentuximab vedotin exposure. The trial cohort comprised roughly 50 patients with relapsed/refractory classical Hodgkin lymphoma whose best overall responses were complete response, partial response or progressive disease. In the multi-cohort phase II CheckMate 205 trial, trial patients received single-agent nivolumab. An independent review committee assessed best overall response by applying the 2007 International Working Group response criteria. Trial PBMCs were collected immediately before nivolumab initiation (C1D1) and during therapy at cycle 2 day 1 and cycle 4 day 1. Peripheral blood was collected in 8 mL Vacutainer Cell Preparation Tubes, from which PBMCs were isolated by centrifugation and then cryopreserved.

This clone was counted between two and nine times. Its antigen target is currently unknown. Qualities for individual bases were not recorded, and no much larger clone is one base off. This chain is built from TRBV30 and TRBJ1-2; a weak D assignment points to TRBD1 (6 bases agree). The specimen comprised peripheral blood mononuclear cells (PBMCs), sampled at baseline. The source is a human donor with classical Hodgkin lymphoma. The CDR3 region has the sequence CAHNREVPYGYTF. In nucleotide form, the sequence is TGTGCCCACAACAGGGAGGTTCCTTATGGCTACACCTTC.